The sequence of this T cell receptor beta chain was determined in a study of T-cell reconstitution after alpha-beta-depleted transplantation in children. General study findings and limits: TCRbeta diversity was high at day 60 in some patients (a result of surviving recipient T cells and thymic progenitors). The authors attributed T-cell counts and diversity one year after transplant mostly to newly produced T cells. Expanded graft clones, several hundred of them, were reportedly the source of alpha-beta T cells about two months after transplant.

Unique molecular identifiers were incorporated into the prepared TCRbeta library. TCRdb reanalysed the PCR reads using MiXCR and keeps one entry per CDR3 protein. This sample yields 700,000 to 950,000 distinct CDR3 sequences, of which around 15% are seen a single time; approximately 5% belongs to the top ten. Remarks on this clonotype: Its antigen is as yet unknown.

Material: PBMCs, mostly from graft donor cells, obtained 360 days after TCRalphabeta/CD19-depleted stem cell transplant. This receptor was identified in a male patient younger than 18 who had a stem cell transplant for acute lymphoblastic leukemia, so the T cells may come from the graft donor.

In DNA, the CDR3 is TGCAGCGTTGAACCCCAGGGGAGGACTGAAGCTTTCTTT. Protein sequence: CSVEPQGRTEAFF. V usage is TRBV29-1 and J usage is TRBJ1-1; TRBD1 is a possible D gene (6 bases). V lost 2 bases to trimming and J lost 5 bases, with 12 bases between them. Germline V gives CDR1 SQVTM, CDR2 ANQGSEA. The CDR3 covers 13 residues.